A single sample is the source of the 22 T cell receptor beta chains below, sequenced in a study of blood T cell repertoires in COVID-19. Some clones are missing from TCRdb's copy, which holds only in-frame ones; the method was immunoSEQ multiplex PCR. This table has 260,000 or so clones, roughly 87% appearing once. Sequenced sample: peripheral blood. The receptors here all came from a young man with active or convalescent COVID-19.

The CDR3 region is CAGGGVENTIYF. DNA for the CDR3: TGTGCCGGCGGGGGGGTTGAAAACACCATATATTTT. The chain uses TRBV6-5 and TRBJ1-3, with TRBD1 as a possible D gene (5 bases). V gave up 11 bases and J gave up 6 bases, with 14 bases separating them. From germline, CDR1 is MNHEY and CDR2 SVGAGI. The CDR3 spans 12 residues.

V gene TRBV7-9 combines with J gene TRBJ2-3; 10 nucleotides line up with TRBD1. In germline, CDR1 is SEHNR, CDR2 FQNEAQ (reference sequence). The junction had 14 bases not matched to a gene; V was cut back by 5 bases and J by 0 bases. The CDR3 is 19 residues long. CDR3 sequence (DNA): TGTGCCAGCAGCCTTCCTAGGAGGGGGGGACAGGGGAGCACAGATACGCAGTATTTT. This gives the protein CASSLPRRGGQGSTDTQYF.

The genes are TRBV13 and TRBJ1-1; D is unresolved. This CDR3 contains 16 residues. The V gene's germline CDR1 is PRHDT and CDR2 FYEKMQ (reference sequence). Trimming removed 1 base from V and 1 base from J, with 13 bases in between. The CDR3 loop reads CASSLAAWASNTEAFF. Written as DNA, the CDR3 is TGTGCCAGCAGCTTAGCAGCCTGGGCATCGAACACTGAAGCTTTCTTT.

The J gene is TRBJ2-1, the V gene TRBV9, with D perhaps TRBD1 (6 bases). The V end was cut by 6 bases, the J end by 7 bases, with 11 bases between. Germline CDR1 reads SGDLS; CDR2 reads YYNGEE. This CDR3 is built from 12 residues. The CDR3 DNA reads as TGTGCCAGCACCGATAGGGGGAATGAGCAGTTCTTC. Translating gives CASTDRGNEQFF.

The CDR3 nucleotides are TGCAGTGCTAGTGGTAGCCCGACAGGGGAGGCTGGCTACACCTTC. Translated: CSASGSPTGEAGYTF. The chain employs TRBV20-1 and TRBJ1-2, with 8 bases identical to TRBD1. The trim removed 3 bases at V and 7 bases at J, leaving 13 bases unmatched. The CDR3 length is 15 residues. CDR1 is DFQATT and CDR2 is SNEGSKA in the germline V gene (reference sequence).

This rearrangement joins TRBV5-4 to TRBJ1-1; D uncertain. The V gene lost 0 bases and the J gene lost 1 base, with 10 bases spanning the gap. The CDR3 is 15 residues long. Germline V CDR1 and CDR2: SGHNT, YYREEE (reference sequence). In DNA form, the CDR3 reads TGTGCCAGCAGCTTGGTCAGTGGGAGGAACACTGAAGCTTTCTTT. Residues: CASSLVSGRNTEAFF.

The chain combines TRBV12-3 or TRBV12-4 with TRBJ2-7, with D maybe TRBD1 (6 bases). Trimming left V 5 bases short and J 9 bases short, with 17 bases between. The CDR3 runs 13 residues. In DNA form, the CDR3 reads TGTGCCAGCAGTAAGGGGGTTGAAACGGGGCAGTACTTC. This translates into CASSKGVETGQYF.

This clone was detected only a few times. This sequence joins TRBV5-6 and TRBJ1-2; perhaps TRBD1 as D (6 bases). Trimming stripped 5 bases from V and 8 bases from J, with 19 bases between. Germline V lookup: CDR1 SGHDT, CDR2 YYEEEE. The CDR3 totals 14 residues. The CDR3 sequence is CASSFGTAGGGYTF. CDR3 bases: TGTGCCAGCAGTTTCGGGACCGCGGGGGGCGGCTACACCTTC.

The rearrangement joins TRBV27 to TRBJ1-2, with D uncertain. Trimming pared 0 bases from V and 7 bases from J, leaving 12 bases between. This CDR3 comprises 14 residues. The germline gives CDR1 MNHEY, CDR2 SMNVEV (reference sequence). In nucleotides, the CDR3 is TGTGCCAGCAGTTTATCGCGGGCGAGAGCTGGCTACACCTTC. Residues: CASSLSRARAGYTF.

This chain uses TRBV7-6 with TRBJ2-5, with TRBD2 matching 7 bases. CDR1 is SGHVS, CDR2 FNYEAQ, per germline. The V gene end was trimmed by 5 bases and the J gene end by 2 bases; junction bases not matched to a gene: 11. There are 16 residues in the CDR3. CDR3 sequence (DNA): TGTGCCAGCAGCCAAACTCTGGGGGGGATTCAAGAGACCCAGTACTTC. Translation gives CASSQTLGGIQETQYF.

The chain has TRBV29-1 and TRBJ1-2, with D possibly matching TRBD1 (5 bases). Germline loops: CDR1 SQVTM, CDR2 ANQGSEA. Trimming took off 2 bases at V and 4 bases at J, with 11 bases between the two ends. The CDR3 is 13 residues long. CDR3 region: CSVESRDSYGYTF. In DNA, the CDR3 is TGCAGCGTTGAAAGCAGAGACAGCTATGGCTACACCTTC. Drawing the rest from reference TRBV29-1 and TRBJ1-2, the complete variable domain is SAVISQKPSRDICQRGTSLTIQCQVDSQVTMMFWYRQQPGQSLTLIATANQGSEATYESGFVIDKFPISRPNLTFSTLTVSNMSPEDSSIYLCSVESRDSYGYTFGSGTRLTVV.

This clone was recorded a few times. The chain couples TRBV5-6 to TRBJ1-2, with 7 nucleotides matching TRBD1. The CDR3 runs 14 residues. CDR1 is SGHDT, CDR2 YYEEEE, per germline. With 4 bases clipped from V and 7 bases from J, the junction kept 10 bases outside the gene matches. CDR3 in DNA: TGTGCCAGCAGCGGTGACAGGGTACGGGGTGGCTACACCTTC. This gives the protein CASSGDRVRGGYTF.

The chain joins TRBV7-2 to TRBJ1-1; D is unresolved. Germline V gives CDR1 SGHTA, CDR2 FQGNSA. V was cut by 5 bases and J by 0 bases, with 19 bases left in between. The CDR3 consists of 17 residues. CDR3 in amino acids: CASSPGPPYLMNTEAFF. CDR3 DNA sequence: TGTGCCAGCAGCCCAGGTCCTCCCTACCTCATGAACACTGAAGCTTTCTTT. The variable domain in full, with the rest retrieved from reference TRBV7-2 and TRBJ1-1, is GAGVSQSPSNKVTEKGKDVELRCDPISGHTALYWYRQSLGQGLEFLIYFQGNSAPDKSGLPSDRFSAERTGGSVSTLTIQRTQQEDSAVYLCASSPGPPYLMNTEAFFGQGTRLTVV.

V usage is TRBV11-2 and J usage is TRBJ2-7; the D gene is possibly TRBD1 (6 bases). The CDR3 is 15 residues long. With 2 bases removed from V and 0 bases from J, the gap between germline ends came to 11 bases. Germline lookup yields CDR1 SGHAT and CDR2 FQNNGV. The CDR3 DNA reads as TGTGCCAGCAGCTTAATATCCAGGGGCTCCTACGAGCAGTACTTC. Amino acid sequence: CASSLISRGSYEQYF.

The chain employs TRBV4-1 and TRBJ1-4; 8 nucleotides agree with TRBD1. Germline V CDR1 and CDR2: MGHRA, YSYEKL. The CDR3 totals 16 residues. The J segment lost 4 bases and the V segment lost 3 bases, leaving 7 bases of the junction unmatched. The DNA of the CDR3 is TGCGCCAGCAGCCACTGGGCAGGGGGCCTTAATGAAAAACTGTTTTTT. It is translated as CASSHWAGGLNEKLFF.

V is TRBV19 and J is TRBJ1-4, with D tentatively TRBD1 (6 bases). The germline gives CDR1 LNHDA, CDR2 SQIVND (reference sequence). The CDR3 totals 13 residues. The ends were cut back, 7 bases at V and 3 bases at J, with 9 bases in the middle. The CDR3, as DNA: TGTGCCAGTACCGGGACATCTAATGAAAAACTGTTTTTT. It yields the protein CASTGTSNEKLFF.

In DNA, the CDR3 is TGTGCCAGCGCCCCTCGAATGTGGGTTGCGGACACTGAAGCTTTCTTT. It yields the protein CASAPRMWVADTEAFF. The chain joins TRBV21-1 to TRBJ1-1. TRBV21-1 is assigned pseudogene status. The CDR3 consists of 16 residues.

V is TRBV4-1 and J is TRBJ2-3; TRBD2 is a possible D gene (6 bases). V was clipped by 6 bases and J by 3 bases, with 22 bases between them. CDR1 and CDR2 (germline): MGHRA, YSYEKL. The CDR3 contains 17 residues. CDR3 sequence reads: CASSPRPDGGRTDTQYF. The CDR3, as DNA: TGCGCCAGCAGTCCACGCCCGGACGGGGGTAGGACAGATACGCAGTATTTT.

The rearrangement joins TRBV25-1 to TRBJ1-2, with D tentatively TRBD1 (5 bases). CDR3 size: 13 residues. Germline lookup yields CDR1 MGHDK and CDR2 SYGVNS. Trimming removed 4 bases at V and 5 bases at J, with 11 bases between. CDR3 loop: CASSGLGTYGYTF. The CDR3 bases are TGTGCCAGCAGTGGACTAGGGACGTATGGCTACACCTTC.

This chain links TRBV7-8 with TRBJ1-2, with 8 bases lining up with TRBD1. V lost 5 bases, J lost 5 bases, and 10 bases stayed unmatched. The germline V gene has CDR1 SGHVS and CDR2 FQNEAQ. The CDR3 loop spans 15 amino acids. CDR3 sequence: CASSPRDRGSYGYTF. CDR3 nucleotides: TGTGCCAGCAGCCCCCGAGACAGGGGATCGTATGGCTACACCTTC.

This clone is a singleton in its sample. V usage is TRBV10-1 and J usage is TRBJ2-3; TRBD2 matches at 8 bases. V lost 4 bases, J lost 2 bases, and 5 bases stayed unmatched. Germline V gene sequence: CDR1 WNHNN, CDR2 SYGVQD (reference sequence). The CDR3 runs 15 residues. CDR3 nucleotides: TGCGCCAGCAGTGGGCGGGGGGCCGACACAGATACGCAGTATTTT. It specifies CASSGRGADTDTQYF.

The CDR3 coding sequence is TGCGCCAGCAGCCACGACGGAACTAGCGGGGGGGCCCGGCAGTTCTTC. This gives the protein CASSHDGTSGGARQFF. This chain uses TRBV5-1 with TRBJ2-1, with 13 bases aligning to TRBD2. Germline V lookup: CDR1 SGHRS, CDR2 YFSETQ. This CDR3 spans 16 amino acids. The junction had 13 bases not matched to a gene; V was cut back by 4 bases and J by 12 bases. The variable domain in full, completed from reference TRBV5-1 and TRBJ2-1, reads KAGVTQTPRYLIKTRGQQVTLSCSPISGHRSVSWYQQTPGQGLQFLFEYFSETQRNKGNFPGRFSGRQFSNSRSEMNVSTLELGDSALYLCASSHDGTSGGARQFFGPGTRLTVL.